Sequencing of this T cell receptor (beta chain) was carried out in a study of technical replicates of blood from four donors. Here immunoSEQ multiplex PCR was the method, and the copy in TCRdb shows in-frame clones only, minus some. The table has more than 65,000 clones, approximately 96% seen once; the top ten hold about 0.29%. Trimming removed 3 bases at V and 3 bases at J, with 15 bases between. Germline CDR1 SGHRS, CDR2 YFSETQ. The CDR3 length is 15 residues. The J gene is TRBJ1-1, the V gene TRBV5-1; the D is unclear. This receptor was obtained from a human donor in good health. The sequencing sample was made of T cells isolated from PBMCs. CDR3 loop: CASSSRGVRDTEAFF. The CDR3 DNA reads as TGCGCCAGCAGCTCCCGGGGAGTTAGGGACACTGAAGCTTTCTTT.